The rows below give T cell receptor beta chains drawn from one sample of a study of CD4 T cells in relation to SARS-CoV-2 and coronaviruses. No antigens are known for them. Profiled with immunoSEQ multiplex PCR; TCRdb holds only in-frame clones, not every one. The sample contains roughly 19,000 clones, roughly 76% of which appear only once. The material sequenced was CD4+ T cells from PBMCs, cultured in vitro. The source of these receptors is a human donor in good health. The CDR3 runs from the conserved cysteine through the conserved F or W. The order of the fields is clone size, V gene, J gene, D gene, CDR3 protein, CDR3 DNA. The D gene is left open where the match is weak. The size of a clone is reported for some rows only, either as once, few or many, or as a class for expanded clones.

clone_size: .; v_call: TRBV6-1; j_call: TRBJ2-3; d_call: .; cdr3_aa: CASSEAGYRAQYF; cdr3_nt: TGTGCCAGCAGTGAAGCCGGGTACAGGGCGCAGTATTTT
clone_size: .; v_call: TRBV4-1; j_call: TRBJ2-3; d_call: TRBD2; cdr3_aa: CASSRLAGGRTDTQYF; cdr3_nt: TGCGCCAGCAGCCGACTAGCGGGAGGGCGCACAGATACGCAGTATTTT
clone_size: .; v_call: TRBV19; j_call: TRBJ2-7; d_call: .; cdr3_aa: CASSMGGAQYF; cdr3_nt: TGTGCCAGTAGTATGGGGGGCGCGCAGTACTTC
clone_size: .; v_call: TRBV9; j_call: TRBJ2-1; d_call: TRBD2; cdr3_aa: CASNPGLAFNEQFF; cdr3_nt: TGTGCCAGCAACCCGGGACTAGCCTTTAATGAGCAGTTCTTC
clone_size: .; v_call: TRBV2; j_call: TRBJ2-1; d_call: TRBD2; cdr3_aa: CASSVASGRGEQFF; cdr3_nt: TGTGCCAGCAGTGTCGCTAGCGGGAGAGGTGAGCAGTTCTTC
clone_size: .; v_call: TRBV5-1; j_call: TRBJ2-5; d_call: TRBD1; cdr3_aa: CASSVTGTGETQYF; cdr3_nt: TGCGCCAGCAGCGTGACAGGGACGGGAGAGACCCAGTACTTC
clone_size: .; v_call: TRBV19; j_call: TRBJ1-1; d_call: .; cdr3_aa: CASTIKQLNTEAFF; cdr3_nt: TGTGCCAGTACCATTAAACAACTGAACACTGAAGCTTTCTTT
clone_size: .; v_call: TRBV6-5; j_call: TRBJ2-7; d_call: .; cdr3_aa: CASSHRDYEQYF; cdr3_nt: TGTGCCAGCAGTCACCGGGACTACGAGCAGTACTTC
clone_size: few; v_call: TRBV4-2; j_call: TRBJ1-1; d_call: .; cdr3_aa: CASSQESILNTEAFF; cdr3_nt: TGTGCCAGCAGCCAAGAGTCTATTTTGAACACTGAAGCTTTCTTT
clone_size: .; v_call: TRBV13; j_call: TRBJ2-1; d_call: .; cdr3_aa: CASQERSYNEQFF; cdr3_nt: TGTGCCAGCCAGGAGCGCTCCTACAATGAGCAGTTCTTC
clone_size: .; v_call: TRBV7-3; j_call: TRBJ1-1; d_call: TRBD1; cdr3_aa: CASSDGLVNHRGRNTEAFF; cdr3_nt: TGTGCCAGCAGCGACGGATTAGTGAACCACAGGGGGCGGAACACTGAAGCTTTCTTT
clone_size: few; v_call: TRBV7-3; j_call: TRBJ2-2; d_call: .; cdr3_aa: CASSLSVTRRTGELFF; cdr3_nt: TGTGCCAGCAGCTTATCCGTCACGAGGCGGACCGGGGAGCTGTTTTTT
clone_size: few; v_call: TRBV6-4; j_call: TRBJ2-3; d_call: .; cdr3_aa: CASSPSVSSTDTQYF; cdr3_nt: TGTGCCAGCAGTCCTAGCGTTTCTAGCACAGATACGCAGTATTTT
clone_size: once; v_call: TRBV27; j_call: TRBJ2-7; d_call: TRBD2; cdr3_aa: CASSSETSGISSYEQYF; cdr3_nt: TGTGCCAGCAGTTCAGAGACTAGCGGAATTAGCTCCTACGAGCAGTACTTC
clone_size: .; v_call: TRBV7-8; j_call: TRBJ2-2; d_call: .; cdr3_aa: CASSLNIGELFF; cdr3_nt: TGTGCCAGCAGCTTGAATATCGGGGAGCTGTTTTTT
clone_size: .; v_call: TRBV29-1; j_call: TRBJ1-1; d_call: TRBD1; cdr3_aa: CSVQMWTGVFTEAFF; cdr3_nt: TGCAGCGTTCAAATGTGGACAGGGGTTTTTACTGAAGCTTTCTTT
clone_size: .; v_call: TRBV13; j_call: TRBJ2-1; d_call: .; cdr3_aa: CASSFVSIPHEQFF; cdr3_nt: TGTGCCAGCAGCTTTGTCTCCATCCCACATGAGCAGTTCTTC
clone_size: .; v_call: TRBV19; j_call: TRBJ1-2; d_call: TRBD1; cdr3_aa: CASSARTGNGYTF; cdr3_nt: TGTGCCAGTAGTGCCCGGACAGGGAATGGCTACACCTTC